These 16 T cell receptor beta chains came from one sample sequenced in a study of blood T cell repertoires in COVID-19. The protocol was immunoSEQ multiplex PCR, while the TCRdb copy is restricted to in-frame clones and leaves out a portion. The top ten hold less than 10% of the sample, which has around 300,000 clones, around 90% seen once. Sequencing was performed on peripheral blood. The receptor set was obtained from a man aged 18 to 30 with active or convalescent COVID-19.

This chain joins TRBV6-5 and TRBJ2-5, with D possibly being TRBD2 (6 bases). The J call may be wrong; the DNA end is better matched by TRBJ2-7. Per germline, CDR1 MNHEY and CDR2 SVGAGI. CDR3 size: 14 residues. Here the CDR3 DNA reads TGTGCCAGCAGCCCACGGGACTTCCCCTACGAGCAGTACTTC. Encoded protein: CASSPRDFPYEQYF.

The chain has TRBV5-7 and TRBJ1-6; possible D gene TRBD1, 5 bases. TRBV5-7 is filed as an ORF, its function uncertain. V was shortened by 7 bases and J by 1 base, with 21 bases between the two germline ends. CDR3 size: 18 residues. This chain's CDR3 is CASGSGHLYGSYNSPLHF. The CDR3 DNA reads TGTGCCAGCGGAAGTGGACACCTCTATGGGTCCTATAATTCACCCCTCCACTTT.

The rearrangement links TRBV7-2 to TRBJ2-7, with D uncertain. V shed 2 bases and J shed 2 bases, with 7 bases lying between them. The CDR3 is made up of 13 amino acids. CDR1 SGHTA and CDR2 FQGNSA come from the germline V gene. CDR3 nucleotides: TGTGCCAGCAGCTTACACGGAGCCTACGAGCAGTACTTC. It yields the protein CASSLHGAYEQYF. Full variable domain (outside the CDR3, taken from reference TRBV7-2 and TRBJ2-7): GAGVSQSPSNKVTEKGKDVELRCDPISGHTALYWYRQSLGQGLEFLIYFQGNSAPDKSGLPSDRFSAERTGGSVSTLTIQRTQQEDSAVYLCASSLHGAYEQYFGPGTRLTVT.

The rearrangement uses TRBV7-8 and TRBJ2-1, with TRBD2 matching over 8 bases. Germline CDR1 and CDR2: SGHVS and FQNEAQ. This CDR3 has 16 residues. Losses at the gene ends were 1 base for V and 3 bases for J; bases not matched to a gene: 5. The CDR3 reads CASSLVSGAFYNEQFF. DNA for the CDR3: TGTGCCAGCAGCTTAGTTAGCGGGGCCTTCTACAATGAGCAGTTCTTC. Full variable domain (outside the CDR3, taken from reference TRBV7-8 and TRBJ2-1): GAGVSQSPRYKVAKRGQDVALRCDPISGHVSLFWYQQALGQGPEFLTYFQNEAQLDKSGLPSDRFFAERPEGSVSTLKIQRTQQEDSAVYLCASSLVSGAFYNEQFFGPGTRLTVL.

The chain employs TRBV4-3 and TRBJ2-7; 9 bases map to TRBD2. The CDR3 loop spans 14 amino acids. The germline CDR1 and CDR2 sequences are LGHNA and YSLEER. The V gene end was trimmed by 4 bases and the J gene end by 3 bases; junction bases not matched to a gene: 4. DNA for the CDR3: TGCGCCAGCAGCCCCGGGACTAGCAGCTACGAGCAGTACTTC. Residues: CASSPGTSSYEQYF.

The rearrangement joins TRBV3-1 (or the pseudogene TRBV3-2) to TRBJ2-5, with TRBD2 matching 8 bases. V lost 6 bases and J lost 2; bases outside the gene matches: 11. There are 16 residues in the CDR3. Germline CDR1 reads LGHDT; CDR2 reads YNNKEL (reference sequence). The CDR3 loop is CASSRNPGTSQETQYF. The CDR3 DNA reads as TGTGCCAGCAGTCGCAACCCCGGGACTAGTCAAGAGACCCAGTACTTC.

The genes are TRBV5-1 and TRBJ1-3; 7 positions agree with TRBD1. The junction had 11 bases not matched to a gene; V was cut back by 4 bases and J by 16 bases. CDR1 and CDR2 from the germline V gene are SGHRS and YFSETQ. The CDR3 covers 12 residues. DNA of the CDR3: TGCGCCAGCAGCCTAGAGACGGGACAGTTCTATTTT. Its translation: CASSLETGQFYF.

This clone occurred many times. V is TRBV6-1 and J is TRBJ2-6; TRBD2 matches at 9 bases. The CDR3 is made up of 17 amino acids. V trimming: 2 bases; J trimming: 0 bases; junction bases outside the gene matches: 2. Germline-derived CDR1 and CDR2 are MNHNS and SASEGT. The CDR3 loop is CASSEIAGDSGANVLTF. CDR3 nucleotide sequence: TGTGCCAGCAGTGAAATAGCGGGGGACTCTGGGGCCAACGTCCTGACTTTC.

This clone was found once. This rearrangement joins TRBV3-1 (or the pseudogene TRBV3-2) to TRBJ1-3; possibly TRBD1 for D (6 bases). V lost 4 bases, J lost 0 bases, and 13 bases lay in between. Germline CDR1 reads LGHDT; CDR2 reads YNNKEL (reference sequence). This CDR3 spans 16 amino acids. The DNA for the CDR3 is TGTGCCAGCAGCCCCCAAACAGGGCCCTCTGGAAACACCATATATTTT. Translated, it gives CASSPQTGPSGNTIYF.

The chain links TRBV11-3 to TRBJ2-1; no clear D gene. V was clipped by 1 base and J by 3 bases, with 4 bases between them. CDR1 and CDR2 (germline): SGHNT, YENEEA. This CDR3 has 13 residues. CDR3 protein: CASSLGDYNEQFF. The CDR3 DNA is TGTGCCAGCAGCTTAGGAGACTACAATGAGCAGTTCTTC. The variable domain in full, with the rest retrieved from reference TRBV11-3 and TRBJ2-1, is EAGVVQSPRYKIIEKKQPVAFWCNPISGHNTLYWYLQNLGQGPELLIRYENEEAVDDSQLPKDRFSAERLKGVDSTLKIQPAELGDSAVYLCASSLGDYNEQFFGPGTRLTVL.

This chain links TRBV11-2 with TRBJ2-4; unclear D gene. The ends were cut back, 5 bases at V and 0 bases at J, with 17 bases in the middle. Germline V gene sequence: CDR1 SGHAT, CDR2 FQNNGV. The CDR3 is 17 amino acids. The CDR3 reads CASSPQSPGLAKNIQYF. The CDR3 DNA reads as TGTGCCAGCAGCCCTCAGTCACCGGGTTTAGCCAAAAACATTCAGTACTTC.

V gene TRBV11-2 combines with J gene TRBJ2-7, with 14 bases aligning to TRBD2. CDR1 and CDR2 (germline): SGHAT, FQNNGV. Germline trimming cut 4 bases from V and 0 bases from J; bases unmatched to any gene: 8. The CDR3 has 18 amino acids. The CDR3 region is CASSSGTSGGLYSYEQYF. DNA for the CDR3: TGTGCCAGCAGCTCCGGGACTAGCGGGGGCCTTTACTCCTACGAGCAGTACTTC.

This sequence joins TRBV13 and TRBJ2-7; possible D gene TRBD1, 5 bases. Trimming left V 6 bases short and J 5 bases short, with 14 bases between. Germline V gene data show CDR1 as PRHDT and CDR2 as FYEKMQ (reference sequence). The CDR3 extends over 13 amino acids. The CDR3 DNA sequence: TGTGCCAGCAGTAAGGGCAGGGCCCACGAGCAGTACTTC. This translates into CASSKGRAHEQYF.

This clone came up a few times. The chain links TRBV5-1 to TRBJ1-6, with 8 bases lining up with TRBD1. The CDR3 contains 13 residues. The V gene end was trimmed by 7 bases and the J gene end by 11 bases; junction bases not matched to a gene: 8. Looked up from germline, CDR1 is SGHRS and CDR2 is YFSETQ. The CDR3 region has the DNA TGCGCCAGCGGGACAGGAGATGCGGCACCCCTCCACTTT. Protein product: CASGTGDAAPLHF. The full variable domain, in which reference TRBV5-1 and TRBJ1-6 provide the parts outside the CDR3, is KAGVTQTPRYLIKTRGQQVTLSCSPISGHRSVSWYQQTPGQGLQFLFEYFSETQRNKGNFPGRFSGRQFSNSRSEMNVSTLELGDSALYLCASGTGDAAPLHFGNGTRLTVT.

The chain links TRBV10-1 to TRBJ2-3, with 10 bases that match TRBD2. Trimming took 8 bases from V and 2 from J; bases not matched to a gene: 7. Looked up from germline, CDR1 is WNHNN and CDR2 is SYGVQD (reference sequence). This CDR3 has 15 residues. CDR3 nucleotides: TGCGCCAGCTCTTCGACTAGCGGGTTCACAGATACGCAGTATTTT. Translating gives CASSSTSGFTDTQYF.

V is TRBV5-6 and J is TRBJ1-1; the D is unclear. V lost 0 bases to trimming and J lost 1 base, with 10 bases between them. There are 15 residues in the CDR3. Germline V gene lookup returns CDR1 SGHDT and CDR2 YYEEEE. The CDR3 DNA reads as TGTGCCAGCAGCTTGGATGCGGGTTCGAACACTGAAGCTTTCTTT. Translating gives CASSLDAGSNTEAFF. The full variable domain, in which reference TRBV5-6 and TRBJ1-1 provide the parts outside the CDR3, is DAGVTQSPTHLIKTRGQQVTLRCSPKSGHDTVSWYQQALGQGPQFIFQYYEEEERQRGNFPDRFSGHQFPNYSSELNVNALLLGDSALYLCASSLDAGSNTEAFFGQGTRLTVV.